This is a list of T cell receptor beta chains from one sample in a study of CD8+ T cells in alopecia areata. TCRdb's table, derived via immunoSEQ multiplex PCR, lists solely in-frame clones and lacks some. Among some 120,000 clones, roughly 50% were seen once, and the ten largest hold more than 10%. The input for sequencing was CD8+ T cells sorted from blood, taken at week 24, from a patient treated with tofacitinib. These receptors were collected from a human donor with alopecia areata. Each CDR3 is given with its conserved first and last residue. The order of the fields is V gene, J gene, CDR3 protein.

V: TRBV7-9; J: TRBJ2-7; CDR3: CASSFRTGTEQYF
V: TRBV9; J: TRBJ1-5; CDR3: CASSVGGLGQPQHF
V: TRBV6-5; J: TRBJ2-7; CDR3: CASSYTSDVSYEQYF
V: TRBV27; J: TRBJ2-3; CDR3: CASSFVHAEGTDTQYF
V: TRBV27; J: TRBJ2-7; CDR3: CASSLDRSYEQYF
V: TRBV27; J: TRBJ2-3; CDR3: CASSFTGSTDTQYF
V: TRBV5-6; J: TRBJ2-7; CDR3: CASSLTNPYEQYF
V: TRBV29-1; J: TRBJ2-3; CDR3: CSVAGLPSTDTQYF
V: TRBV7-9; J: TRBJ2-3; CDR3: CASSGTATSTDTQYF
V: TRBV9; J: TRBJ1-2; CDR3: CASSARAGGNYGYTF
V: TRBV29-1; J: TRBJ1-4; CDR3: CSVWSRFELFF
V: TRBV9; J: TRBJ1-2; CDR3: CASSPWGREYYGYTF
V: TRBV27; J: TRBJ2-7; CDR3: CASSVLAGAYEQYF
V: TRBV19; J: TRBJ2-1; CDR3: CASSITGTSYNEQFF
V: TRBV9; J: TRBJ2-6; CDR3: CASSLSRDSPGANVLTF
V: TRBV7-9; J: TRBJ2-7; CDR3: CASSLPDREVYEQYF
V: TRBV27; J: TRBJ2-1; CDR3: CASSLRQGAYNEQFF
V: TRBV29-1; J: TRBJ1-6; CDR3: CSVENRETKTYNSPLHF
V: TRBV5-1; J: TRBJ1-1; CDR3: CASSREDLLGSDTEAFF
V: TRBV4-1; J: TRBJ1-2; CDR3: CASSQGLGGYTF
V: TRBV27; J: TRBJ2-7; CDR3: CASSSRDSSSYEQYF
V: TRBV5-4; J: TRBJ2-3; CDR3: CASSSSGLSTDTQYF
V: TRBV2; J: TRBJ2-7; CDR3: CATKTGESYEQYF
V: TRBV27; J: TRBJ1-5; CDR3: CASSSAGMQPQHF
V: TRBV30; J: TRBJ1-1; CDR3: CAWSRVGTEAFF
V: TRBV15; J: TRBJ2-3; CDR3: CATSILGTGFKDTQYF
V: TRBV5-4; J: TRBJ2-3; CDR3: CASSLGAALTDTQYF
V: TRBV5-4; J: TRBJ2-7; CDR3: CASSLGYEQYF
V: TRBV29-1; J: TRBJ2-7; CDR3: CSVALRTGTYEQYF
V: TRBV6-5; J: TRBJ2-3; CDR3: CASSYEGGTDTQYF
V: TRBV11-2; J: TRBJ2-3; CDR3: CASSLVPDTQYF
V: TRBV29-1; J: TRBJ1-2; CDR3: CSVEDRLFGNGYTF
V: TRBV5-1; J: TRBJ1-2; CDR3: CARIGALNYGYTF
V: TRBV30; J: TRBJ2-5; CDR3: CAWSVGWEDQETQYF
V: TRBV10-3; J: TRBJ2-5; CDR3: CAIRDSGAGEETQYF
V: TRBV9; J: TRBJ2-2; CDR3: CASSAGNTGELFF
V: TRBV7-9; J: TRBJ2-7; CDR3: CASSLVSLYEQYF
V: TRBV7-2; J: TRBJ2-5; CDR3: CASSLAPRAETQYF
V: TRBV11-2; J: TRBJ1-5; CDR3: CASSSGGGQPQHF
V: TRBV5-6; J: TRBJ1-1; CDR3: CASSLTGDTEAFF
V: TRBV30; J: TRBJ2-1; CDR3: CAWTLGGGINEQFF
V: TRBV5-1; J: TRBJ2-3; CDR3: CASSPRQDRAVADTQYF
V: TRBV27; J: TRBJ2-7; CDR3: CASSLLLGYEQYF
V: TRBV6-5; J: TRBJ2-1; CDR3: CASNLLDEGSNEQFF